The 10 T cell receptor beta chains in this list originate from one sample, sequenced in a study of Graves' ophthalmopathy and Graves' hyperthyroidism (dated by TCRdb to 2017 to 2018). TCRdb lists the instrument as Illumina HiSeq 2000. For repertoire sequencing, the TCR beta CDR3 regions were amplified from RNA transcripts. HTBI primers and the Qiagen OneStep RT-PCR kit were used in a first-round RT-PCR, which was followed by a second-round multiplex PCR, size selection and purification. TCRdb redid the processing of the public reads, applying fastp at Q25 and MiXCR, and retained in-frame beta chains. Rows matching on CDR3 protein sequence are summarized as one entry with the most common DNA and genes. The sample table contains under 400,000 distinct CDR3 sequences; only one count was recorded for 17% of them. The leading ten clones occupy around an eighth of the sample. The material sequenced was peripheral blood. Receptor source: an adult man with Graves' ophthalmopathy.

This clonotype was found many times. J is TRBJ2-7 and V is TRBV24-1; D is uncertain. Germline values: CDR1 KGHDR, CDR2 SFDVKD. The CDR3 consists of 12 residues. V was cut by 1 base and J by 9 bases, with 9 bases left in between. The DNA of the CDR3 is TGTGCCACCAGTGATTTAGGGAACGGGCAGTACTTC. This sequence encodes CATSDLGNGQYF.

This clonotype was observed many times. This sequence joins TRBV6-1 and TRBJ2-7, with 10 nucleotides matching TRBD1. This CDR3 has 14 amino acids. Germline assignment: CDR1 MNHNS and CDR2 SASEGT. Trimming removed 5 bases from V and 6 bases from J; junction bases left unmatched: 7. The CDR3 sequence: CASSQRQGASEQYF. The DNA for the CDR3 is TGTGCCAGCAGTCAGAGACAGGGGGCCTCCGAGCAGTACTTC.

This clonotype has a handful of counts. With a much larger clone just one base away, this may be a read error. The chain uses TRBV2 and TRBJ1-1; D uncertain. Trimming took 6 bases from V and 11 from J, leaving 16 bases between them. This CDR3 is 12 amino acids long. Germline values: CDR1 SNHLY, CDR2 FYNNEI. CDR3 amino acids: CASSAVSFDAFF. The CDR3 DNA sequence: TGTGCCAGCAGCGCCGTGAGTTTCGACGCTTTCTTT.

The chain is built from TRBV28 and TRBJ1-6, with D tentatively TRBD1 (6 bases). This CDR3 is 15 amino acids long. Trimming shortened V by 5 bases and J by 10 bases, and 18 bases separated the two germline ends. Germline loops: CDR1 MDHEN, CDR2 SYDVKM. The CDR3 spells CASSPPQGMESPLHF. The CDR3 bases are TGTGCCAGCAGTCCTCCGCAGGGGATGGAATCACCCCTCCACTTT.

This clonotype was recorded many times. CDR3 amino acids: CASTPEPSRTGELFF. DNA of the CDR3: TGTGCCAGCACCCCTGAACCCAGCCGGACCGGGGAGCTGTTTTTT. V usage is TRBV27 and J usage is TRBJ2-2; D is unclear. This CDR3 region has 15 residues. In germline, CDR1 is MNHEY, CDR2 SMNVEV (reference sequence). The germline V and J ends were trimmed by 7 bases and 5 bases, with 17 bases remaining between them.

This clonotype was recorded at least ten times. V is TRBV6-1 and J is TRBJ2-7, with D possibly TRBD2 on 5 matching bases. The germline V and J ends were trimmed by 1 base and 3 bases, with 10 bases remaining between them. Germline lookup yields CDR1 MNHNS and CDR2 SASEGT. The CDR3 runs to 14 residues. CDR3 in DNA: TGTGCCAGCAGTGAAGTCACTGGGAGCTACGAGCAGTACTTC. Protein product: CASSEVTGSYEQYF.

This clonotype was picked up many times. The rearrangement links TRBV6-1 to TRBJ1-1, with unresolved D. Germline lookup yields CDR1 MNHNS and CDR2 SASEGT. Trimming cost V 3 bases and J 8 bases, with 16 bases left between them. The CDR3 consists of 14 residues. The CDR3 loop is CASSDLDRFEEAFF. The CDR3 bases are TGTGCCAGCAGTGATCTCGATAGATTTGAAGAAGCTTTCTTT.

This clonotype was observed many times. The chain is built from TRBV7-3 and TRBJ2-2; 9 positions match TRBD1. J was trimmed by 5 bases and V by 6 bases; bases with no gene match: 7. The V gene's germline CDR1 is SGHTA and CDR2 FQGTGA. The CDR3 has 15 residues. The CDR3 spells CASSTGTGKTGELFF. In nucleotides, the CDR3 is TGTGCCAGCAGTACCGGGACAGGGAAAACCGGGGAGCTGTTTTTT.

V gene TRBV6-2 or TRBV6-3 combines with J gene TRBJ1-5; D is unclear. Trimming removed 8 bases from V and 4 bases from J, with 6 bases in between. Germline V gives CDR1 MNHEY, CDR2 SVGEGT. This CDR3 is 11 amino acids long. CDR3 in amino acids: CASSRNQPQHF. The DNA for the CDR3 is TGTGCCAGCTCGAGGAATCAGCCCCAGCATTTT.

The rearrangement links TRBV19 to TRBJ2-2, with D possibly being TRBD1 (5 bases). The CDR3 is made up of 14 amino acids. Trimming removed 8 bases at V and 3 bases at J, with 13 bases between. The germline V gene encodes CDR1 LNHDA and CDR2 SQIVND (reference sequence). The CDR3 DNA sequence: TGTGCCAGTCGTCCCCCAGGGTACACCGGGGAGCTGTTTTTT. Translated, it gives CASRPPGYTGELFF.